The rows below give T cell receptor beta chains drawn from one sample of a study of cytomegalovirus exposure and HLA in healthy donors. This table comes from immunoSEQ multiplex PCR, and its TCRdb copy is limited to in-frame clones, with some not included. The sample lists about 190,000 clones, 80% to 85% seen once, with 2.5% to 3.5% in the top ten. The sample was PBMCs. The receptors were sampled from a young woman in good health and CMV-seropositive. Both conserved end residues are part of each CDR3. A D gene is named only where the DNA matches it firmly. Clone size appears in some rows only: once, few, many, or a class for an expanded clone.

>TRBJ2-1|TRBV9|-|TRBD2
TGTGCCAGCTCCCGGGGGCGGGGGGGAAATGATGAGCAGTTCTTC
CASSRGRGGNDEQFF
>TRBJ1-4|TRBV6-5|-|-
TGTGCCACCAGGGCAGAGGCTAATGAAAAACTGTTTTTT
CATRAEANEKLFF
>TRBJ2-6|TRBV7-2|once|-
TGTGCCAGCAGCCGGGTCAAAGAAGGCTCTGGGGCCAACGTCCTGACTTTC
CASSRVKEGSGANVLTF
>TRBJ2-2|TRBV7-3|-|-
TGTGCCAGCGGGTTCGCAGGCGCCGGGGAGCTGTTTTTT
CASGFAGAGELFF
>TRBJ1-2|TRBV6-1|-|TRBD1
TGTGCCAGCAGTTCGACAGGGTACTATGGCTACACCTTC
CASSSTGYYGYTF
>TRBJ2-6|TRBV11-3|-|TRBD1
TGTGCCAGCAGCTTAGGGACAGGGACCTCTGGGGCCAACGTCCTGACTTTC
CASSLGTGTSGANVLTF
>TRBJ2-5|TRBV4-1|-|TRBD2
TGCGCCAGCAGCCAAGAATTTGGTACTAGCGGGGGGTTGAAAGAGACCCAGTACTTC
CASSQEFGTSGGLKETQYF
>TRBJ2-7|TRBV9|once|-
TGTGCCAGCAGCGTGGATACAGGTGACGAGCAGTACTTC
CASSVDTGDEQYF
>TRBJ2-7|TRBV5-1|-|TRBD1
TGCGCCAGTGCCCAGGGGACAGCTTCCTACGAGCAGTACTTC
CASAQGTASYEQYF
>TRBJ2-7|TRBV7-9|-|-
TGTGCCAGCAGCACCGACACCCAGGCCTCCTACGAGCAGTACTTC
CASSTDTQASYEQYF
>TRBJ2-7|TRBV7-9|-|TRBD1
TGTGCCAGCAGCCAAAAGGGGGCGGCTGTCGACGAGCAGTACTTC
CASSQKGAAVDEQYF
>TRBJ1-1|TRBV6-1|-|-
TGTGCCAGCAGTGGTCTCCCTCTCACTGAAGCTTTCTTT
CASSGLPLTEAFF
>TRBJ2-7|TRBV7-9|-|TRBD1
TGTGCCAGCAGCTTAGGGTTTCGGGACAGGGGGCGCAACTCCTACGAGCAGTACTTC
CASSLGFRDRGRNSYEQYF
>TRBJ2-7|TRBV7-9|once|-
TGTGCCAGCAGCTTAGGCGATTACGAGCAGTACTTC
CASSLGDYEQYF
>TRBJ2-7|TRBV5-6|-|TRBD1
TGTGCCAGCAGCGACTCCGGGACAGGGGTTTACGAGCAGTACTTC
CASSDSGTGVYEQYF
>TRBJ2-5|TRBV2|-|TRBD2
TGTGCCAGCGTCCCCGCGGGGGGGCCAGAGACCCAGTACTTC
CASVPAGGPETQYF
>TRBJ1-4|TRBV6-1|-|TRBD1
TGTGCCAGCAGCCTCCGGGACAGGGGGGAAAAACTGTTTTTT
CASSLRDRGEKLFF
>TRBJ1-3|TRBV4-3|-|TRBD1
TGCGCCAGCAGCCCGAGGACAGGGGCTGGAAACACCATATATTTT
CASSPRTGAGNTIYF
>TRBJ1-2|TRBV6-1|-|TRBD1
TGTGCCAGCAGTGAAGTGATCGGACAGGGGAACTATGGCTACACCTTC
CASSEVIGQGNYGYTF
>TRBJ1-2|TRBV27|-|TRBD1
TGTGCCAGCAGCCGACAGGGGCGGTATGGCTACACCTTC
CASSRQGRYGYTF
>TRBJ2-3|TRBV9|-|TRBD1
TGTGCCAGCAGCGTAGAAGGGGGCCCAGATACGCAGTATTTT
CASSVEGGPDTQYF
>TRBJ2-7|TRBV2|-|TRBD1
TGTGCCAGCAGGAATCCGGGACAGGGGGCGTACGAGCAGTACTTC
CASRNPGQGAYEQYF
>TRBJ1-4|TRBV5-6|-|-
TGTGCCAGCAGCCAGGACAGACCAAATGAAAAACTGTTTTTT
CASSQDRPNEKLFF
>TRBJ2-1|TRBV2|-|-
TGTGCCAGCAGTGAAGGGGGAGACAATGAGCAGTTCTTC
CASSEGGDNEQFF
>TRBJ2-1|TRBV5-1|-|-
TGCGCCAGCAGCCCGCGGCGGGACAATGAGCAGTTCTTC
CASSPRRDNEQFF
>TRBJ1-3|TRBV7-2|-|-
TGTGCCAGCAGTTCCCTGTCCGTAGCCTCTGGAAACACCATATATTTT
CASSSLSVASGNTIYF
>TRBJ1-6|TRBV19|-|-
TGTGCCAGTACCAACCCTAGCTCCTATAATTCACCCCTCCACTTT
CASTNPSSYNSPLHF
>TRBJ1-2|TRBV5-4|-|TRBD1
TGTGCCAGCAGCGGAAGGGGACAGGGTAAAAATGGCTACACCTTC
CASSGRGQGKNGYTF
>TRBJ1-4|TRBV2|-|-
TGTGCCAGCAGTGGATCCAGGGGTGGCGATAATGAAAAACTGTTTTTT
CASSGSRGGDNEKLFF
>TRBJ1-4|TRBV2|-|-
TGTGCCAGCAGTGAAGCGGCCTTTGAAAAACTGTTTTTT
CASSEAAFEKLFF
>TRBJ1-3|TRBV5-1|-|TRBD1
TGCGCCAGCACCTTTACCCCCGGGACAGGGGGCCAAAACCACGGAAACACCATATATTTT
CASTFTPGTGGQNHGNTIYF
>TRBJ1-4|TRBV15|once|-
TGTGCCACCAGCAGAGATCCGCCCATACAGGGATATAATGAAAAACTGTTTTTT
CATSRDPPIQGYNEKLFF
>TRBJ2-5|TRBV11-3|-|TRBD2
TGTGCCAGCAGTGTTACTAGCGGGGAGACCCAGTACTTC
CASSVTSGETQYF
>TRBJ2-1|TRBV9|-|TRBD2
TGTGCCAGCAGCCCCATCAGCGGGGGGCTTTACAATGAGCAGTTCTTC
CASSPISGGLYNEQFF
>TRBJ2-3|TRBV18|-|TRBD1
TGTGCCAGCTCACCTGGGACAGGGTATAGCACAGATACGCAGTATTTT
CASSPGTGYSTDTQYF
>TRBJ1-3|TRBV6-5|-|TRBD1
TGTGCCAGCATTAACCAGGGGGCTGGTGGAAACACCATATATTTT
CASINQGAGGNTIYF
>TRBJ2-5|TRBV7-8|once|TRBD2
TGTGCCAGCAGCTTACTGAGCGGGGGGCGAGAGACCCAGTACTTC
CASSLLSGGRETQYF
>TRBJ2-3|TRBV27|-|TRBD1
TGTGCCAGCAACCCCTTCCCCCCCGACAGGGGGCGAACAGATACGCAGTATTTT
CASNPFPPDRGRTDTQYF
>TRBJ1-1|TRBV5-4|-|-
TGTGCCAGCACAGAGGGAAATTTGCGAGCTTTCTTT
CASTEGNLRAFF
>TRBJ2-7|TRBV21-1|-|-
TGTGCCAGCAGCATCCAAACTAGCGGGGGTAGACATGGGCAGTACTTC
CASSIQTSGGRHGQYF
>TRBJ1-2|TRBV18|-|TRBD1
TGTGCCAGCTCACCGCTATCCATGTTCACAGGGGGTTTCCCTGTGGGCTACACCTTC
CASSPLSMFTGGFPVGYTF
>TRBJ1-2|TRBV18|-|TRBD1
TGTGCCAGCTCACCATCCGGGACAGGGAAGGGTGGCTACACCTTC
CASSPSGTGKGGYTF
>TRBJ1-1|TRBV7-8|-|-
TGTGCCAGCAGCTTATCCATGAACACTGAAGCTTTCTTT
CASSLSMNTEAFF
>TRBJ1-2|TRBV27|-|-
TGTGCCAGCAGGGCCGGAGGACTGGCTAACTATGGCTACACCTTC
CASRAGGLANYGYTF
>TRBJ1-2|TRBV29-1|few|TRBD1
TGCAGCGTCGCTGTCCGGGACAGCTCTTATGGCTACACCTTC
CSVAVRDSSYGYTF
>TRBJ2-7|TRBV5-1|-|TRBD1
TGCGCCAGCAGCTCGGAGACAGGGCCTACCTACGAGCAGTACTTC
CASSSETGPTYEQYF